This passage covers 6 T cell receptor beta chains from one sample sequenced in a study of blood T cell repertoires in COVID-19. Profiled with immunoSEQ multiplex PCR; TCRdb holds only in-frame clones, not every one. The sample has 150,000 to 200,000 clones, more than 80% seen once. What was sequenced was PBMCs or T cells enriched from blood (not recorded which). The receptors stem from a man aged 50 to 59 who had recovered from COVID-19.

The chain combines TRBV6-5 with TRBJ1-5; D might be TRBD1 (5 bases). The germline V and J ends were trimmed by 6 bases and 11 bases, with 17 bases remaining between them. Germline CDR1 is MNHEY and CDR2 is SVGAGI. CDR3 length equals 13 residues. The CDR3 region has the DNA TGTGCCAGCAGCCGGGACGTCCGGGGGGCCCAGCATTTT. It yields the protein CASSRDVRGAQHF.

This clone was seen more than once but under ten times. This rearrangement joins TRBV4-1 to TRBJ1-1, with 8 bases aligning to TRBD1. This CDR3 spans 15 amino acids. V lost 0 bases, J lost 8 bases, and 8 bases stayed unmatched. CDR1 and CDR2 from the germline V gene are MGHRA and YSYEKL. Here the CDR3 reads CASSQDPTRDREAFF. For the CDR3, the DNA is TGCGCCAGCAGCCAAGATCCAACCCGGGACAGGGAAGCTTTCTTT.

This rearrangement joins TRBV3-1 (or the pseudogene TRBV3-2) to TRBJ2-3; TRBD1 matches at 7 bases. After removal of 6 bases from V and 3 bases from J, the junction contained 3 bases not matched to a gene. Germline-derived CDR1 and CDR2 are LGHDT and YNNKEL (reference sequence). The CDR3 length is 13 residues. Here the CDR3 reads CASSRRGTDTQYF. The CDR3 coding sequence is TGTGCCAGCAGTCGCAGGGGGACAGATACGCAGTATTTT.

The chain's CDR3 is CASSNDRSSYNSPLHF. CDR3 nucleotide sequence: TGTGCCAGCTCAAACGACAGGAGCTCCTATAATTCACCCCTCCACTTT. The J gene is TRBJ1-6, the V gene TRBV18, with a tentative D call TRBD1 (6 bases). CDR1 is KGHSH and CDR2 is LQKENI in the germline V gene. The V and J ends lost 5 bases and 0 bases respectively, with 11 bases between them. The CDR3 sequence is 16 residues long.

This clone has just a few counts. V and J are TRBV19 and TRBJ1-3; unclear D gene. The germline V gene has CDR1 LNHDA and CDR2 SQIVND (reference sequence). The CDR3 has 15 residues. The V end was cut by 1 base, the J end by 0 bases, with 7 bases between. The CDR3, as DNA: TGTGCCAGTAGTATAGCCCCCCTCTCTGGAAACACCATATATTTT. Translated: CASSIAPLSGNTIYF.

This sequence joins TRBV14 and TRBJ1-6, with D possibly being TRBD1 (5 bases). Germline CDR1 reads SGHDN; CDR2 reads FVKESK. The CDR3 sequence is 13 residues long. The ends were cut back, 4 bases at V and 8 bases at J, with 9 bases in the middle. The chain's CDR3 is CASSREGHSPLHF. The CDR3 nucleotides are TGTGCCAGCAGCCGAGAGGGGCATTCACCCCTCCACTTT.